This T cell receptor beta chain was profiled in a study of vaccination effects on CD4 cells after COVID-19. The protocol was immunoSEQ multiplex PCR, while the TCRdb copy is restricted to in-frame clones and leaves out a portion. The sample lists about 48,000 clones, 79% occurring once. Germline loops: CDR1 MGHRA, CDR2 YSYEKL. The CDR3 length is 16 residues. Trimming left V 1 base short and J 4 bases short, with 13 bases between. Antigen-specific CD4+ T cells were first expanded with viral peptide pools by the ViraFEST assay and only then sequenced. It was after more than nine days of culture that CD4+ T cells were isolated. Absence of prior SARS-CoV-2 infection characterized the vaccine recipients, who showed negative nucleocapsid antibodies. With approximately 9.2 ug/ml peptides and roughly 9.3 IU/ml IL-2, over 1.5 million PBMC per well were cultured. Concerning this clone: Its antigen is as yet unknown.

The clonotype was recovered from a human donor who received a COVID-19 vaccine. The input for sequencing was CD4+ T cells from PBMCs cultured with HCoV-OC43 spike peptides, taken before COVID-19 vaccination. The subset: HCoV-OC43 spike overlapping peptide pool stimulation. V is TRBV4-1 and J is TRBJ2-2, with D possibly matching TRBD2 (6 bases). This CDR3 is CASSQGRGMVTGELFF. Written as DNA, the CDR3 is TGCGCCAGCAGCCAAGGGAGGGGCATGGTCACCGGGGAGCTGTTTTTT.